This is a list of T cell receptor beta chains from one sample in a study of blood T cells in healthy people across ages. MiXCR, run by TCRdb on the 5' RACE reads, gives a single entry per CDR3 protein. The table records about 830,000 distinct CDR3 sequences, about 62% of them present only once. The sequenced sample was blood. All receptors derive from a man under 40 in good health. Both conserved end residues are part of each CDR3. A D gene is named only where the DNA matches it firmly. Clone size is given for some rows only: seen once, a few or many times, or a class if the clone is expanded.

TRBJ2-1 | . | few | TRBV7-8 | CASSFVRDEQFF | TGTGCCAGCAGCTTTGTTAGGGATGAGCAGTTCTTC
TRBJ1-4 | TRBD1 | . | TRBV12-3/TRBV12-4 | CASSSDRGYYEKLFF | TGTGCCAGCAGTTCAGACAGGGGATATTATGAAAAACTGTTTTTT
TRBJ2-2 | . | . | TRBV4-3 | CASSQVEADTGELFF | TGCGCCAGCAGCCAAGTAGAGGCAGACACCGGGGAGCTGTTTTTT
TRBJ2-7 | . | few | TRBV28 | CASSLSGSPIPYEQYF | TGTGCCAGCAGTTTGTCCGGGTCTCCAATCCCCTACGAGCAGTACTTC
TRBJ1-5 | . | . | TRBV3-1 | CASSQDGGWQPQHF | TGTGCCAGCAGCCAAGACGGGGGGTGGCAGCCCCAGCATTTT
TRBJ1-2 | . | once | TRBV28 | CASTQGPVYGYTF | TGTGCCAGCACCCAAGGGCCAGTCTATGGCTACACCTTC
TRBJ2-7 | . | few | TRBV9 | CASSAGVAGEGAYEQYF | TGTGCCAGCAGCGCGGGCGTTGCAGGGGAGGGGGCTTACGAGCAGTACTTC
TRBJ2-1 | . | . | TRBV6-2/TRBV6-3 | CASSYSDGVAYNEQFF | TGTGCCAGCAGTTACTCGGATGGGGTAGCCTACAATGAGCAGTTCTTC
TRBJ2-7 | TRBD1 | . | TRBV20-1 | CSARDRQGTYEQYF | TGCAGTGCTAGAGATCGACAGGGGACCTACGAGCAGTACTTC
TRBJ2-3 | TRBD1 | . | TRBV7-3 | CASSLNRGAGTDTQYF | TGTGCCAGCAGCTTAAACAGGGGGGCGGGCACAGATACGCAGTATTTT
TRBJ1-6 | TRBD1 | many | TRBV5-1 | CASSLGQDNSPLHF | TGTGCCAGCAGCCTGGGACAGGATAATTCACCCCTCCACTTT
TRBJ2-5 | TRBD1 | . | TRBV5-1 | CASSARTGGEETQYF | TGCGCCAGCAGCGCCCGGACAGGGGGCGAGGAGACCCAGTACTTC
TRBJ2-3 | TRBD1 | . | TRBV10-3 | CAISPGTGGATDTQYF | TGTGCCATCAGTCCGGGGACAGGGGGAGCCACAGATACGCAGTATTTT
TRBJ2-3 | TRBD2 | . | TRBV7-2 | CASSLVIAGGPIDTQYF | TGTGCCAGCAGCTTAGTTATAGCGGGGGGGCCTATAGATACGCAGTATTTT
TRBJ1-1 | . | . | TRBV7-9 | CASSKRDQAVTEAFF | TGTGCCAGCAGCAAGAGGGACCAGGCCGTGACTGAAGCTTTCTTT
TRBJ2-3 | . | few | TRBV29-1 | CSVIPLTDPTDTQYF | TGCAGCGTTATCCCCCTCACAGACCCTACAGATACGCAGTATTTT
TRBJ2-1 | TRBD2 | once | TRBV7-3 | CASSQNSGGPNEQFF | TGTGCCAGCAGCCAAAATAGCGGGGGCCCCAATGAGCAGTTCTTC
TRBJ1-6 | . | . | TRBV4-3 | CASSQEVRGRYLHF | TGCGCCAGCAGCCAAGAAGTACGGGGGCGGTACCTCCACTTT
TRBJ2-1 | TRBD2 | . | TRBV2 | CASRPTSGTLFF | TGTGCCAGCAGACCAACTAGCGGGACGTTGTTCTTC
TRBJ2-5 | . | . | TRBV6-5 | CASSYSLGETQYF | TGTGCCAGCAGTTACTCGCTGGGCGAGACCCAGTACTTC
TRBJ2-1 | TRBD2 | . | TRBV6-1 | CATALAGPSGEQFF | TGTGCCACCGCCCTAGCGGGGCCTAGCGGTGAGCAGTTCTTC